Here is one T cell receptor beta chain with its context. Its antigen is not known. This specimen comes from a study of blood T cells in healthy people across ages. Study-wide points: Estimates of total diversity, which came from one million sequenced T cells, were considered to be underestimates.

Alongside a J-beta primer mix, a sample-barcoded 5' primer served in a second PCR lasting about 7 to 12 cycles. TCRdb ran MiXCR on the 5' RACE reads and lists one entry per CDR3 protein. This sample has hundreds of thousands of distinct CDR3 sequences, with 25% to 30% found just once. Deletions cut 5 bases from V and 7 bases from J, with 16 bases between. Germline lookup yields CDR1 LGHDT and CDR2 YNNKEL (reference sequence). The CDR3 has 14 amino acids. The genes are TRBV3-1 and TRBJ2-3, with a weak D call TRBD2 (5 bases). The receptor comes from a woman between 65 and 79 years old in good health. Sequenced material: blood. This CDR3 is CASSETRGPHTQYF. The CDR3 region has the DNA TGTGCCAGCAGCGAGACACGGGGTCCCCATACGCAGTATTTT.